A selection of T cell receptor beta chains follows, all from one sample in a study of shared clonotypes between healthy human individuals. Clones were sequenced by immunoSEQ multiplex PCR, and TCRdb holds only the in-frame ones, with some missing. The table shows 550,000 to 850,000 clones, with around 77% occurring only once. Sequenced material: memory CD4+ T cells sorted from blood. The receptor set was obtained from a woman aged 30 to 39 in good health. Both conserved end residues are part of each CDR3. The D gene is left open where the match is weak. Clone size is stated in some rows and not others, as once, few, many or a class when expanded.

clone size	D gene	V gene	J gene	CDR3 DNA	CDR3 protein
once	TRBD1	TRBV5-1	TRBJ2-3	TGCGCCAGCAGCTTTGGACAGGGGGCCGGAGATACGCAGTATTTT	CASSFGQGAGDTQYF
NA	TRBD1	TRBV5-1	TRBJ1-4	TGCGCCAGCAGCTTGGCGGACAGGGATTATGAAAAACTGTTTTTT	CASSLADRDYEKLFF
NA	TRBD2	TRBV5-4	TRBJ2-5	TGTGCCAGCAGCCGGCGGACTAGCGGCCAAGAGACCCAGTACTTC	CASSRRTSGQETQYF
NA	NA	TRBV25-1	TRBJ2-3	TGTGCCAGCAGTGAAAGAGGGCAGGGAATCACAGATACGCAGTATTTT	CASSERGQGITDTQYF
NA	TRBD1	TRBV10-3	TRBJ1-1	TGTGCCACCGACGACAGGGCCCGTGACCACTCTGAAGCTTTCTTT	CATDDRARDHSEAFF
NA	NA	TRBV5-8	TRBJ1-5	TGTGCCAGCAGCTTGGGGGATATTAACAATCAGCCCCAGCATTTT	CASSLGDINNQPQHF
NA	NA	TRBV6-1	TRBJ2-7	TGTGCCAGCAGTGGGGTCCCTGGCCTTGGCACAGGAGCTTACGAGCAGTACTTC	CASSGVPGLGTGAYEQYF
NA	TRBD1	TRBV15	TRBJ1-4	TGTGCCACCAGCAGAGCCGGTGGACAGGAGGAAAAACTGTTTTTT	CATSRAGGQEEKLFF
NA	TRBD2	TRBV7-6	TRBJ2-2	TGTGCCAGCAGCTCCAATAGCGGGACGAACACCGGGGAGCTGTTTTTT	CASSSNSGTNTGELFF
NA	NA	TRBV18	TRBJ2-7	TGTGCCAGCTCACCACCATACGGAGACGAGCAGTACTTC	CASSPPYGDEQYF
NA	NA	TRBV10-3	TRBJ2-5	TGTGCCATCAGTGATTCGACAGGGAGGGAGACCCAGTACTTC	CAISDSTGRETQYF
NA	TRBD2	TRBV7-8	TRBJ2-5	TGTGCCAGCAGCCTAACCGGGACTAGCGGGAGGGCAGGAGGAGAGACCCAGTACTTC	CASSLTGTSGRAGGETQYF
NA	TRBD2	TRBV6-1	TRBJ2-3	TGTGCCAGCAGTGACCAAGCGGGACGCACAGATACGCAGTATTTT	CASSDQAGRTDTQYF
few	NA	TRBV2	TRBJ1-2	TGTGCCAGCAGTTATACCGACCAGCGGGATGGCTACACCTTC	CASSYTDQRDGYTF
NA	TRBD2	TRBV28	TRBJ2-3	TGTGCCAGCAGATCCAGCACAGCGGGAAGCACAGATACGCAGTATTTT	CASRSSTAGSTDTQYF
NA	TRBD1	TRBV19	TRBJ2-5	TGTGCCAGTTCGGACAGGGGGACCCAGTACTTC	CASSDRGTQYF
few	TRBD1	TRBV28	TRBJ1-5	TGTGCCAGCAGTGACACAGGGGCCTGGCAGCCCCAGCATTTT	CASSDTGAWQPQHF
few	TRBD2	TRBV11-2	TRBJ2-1	TGTGCCAGCAGCTCAGCGGGAGCGGGACTTGAGCAGTTCTTC	CASSSAGAGLEQFF
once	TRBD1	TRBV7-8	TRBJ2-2	TGTGCCAGCAGCTTAGTACAGGGGTTCGGAAAAACCGGGGAGCTGTTTTTT	CASSLVQGFGKTGELFF
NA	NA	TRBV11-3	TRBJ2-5	TGTGCCAGCAGCTTAATGATCGCCGCCGAGACCCAGTACTTC	CASSLMIAAETQYF
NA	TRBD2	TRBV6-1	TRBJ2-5	TGTGCCAGCAGTGAAGGGGGGCTAGCGGGGTTAGGGGAGACCCAGTACTTC	CASSEGGLAGLGETQYF
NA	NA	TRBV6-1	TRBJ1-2	TGTGCCAGCAGTGAAAAGGGAGGGTATGGCTACACCTTC	CASSEKGGYGYTF
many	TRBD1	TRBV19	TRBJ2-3	TGTGCCAGTAGTGCTCTGGGACAGGGGAGGGCAGATACGCAGTATTTT	CASSALGQGRADTQYF
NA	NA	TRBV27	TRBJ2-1	TGTGCCAGCAGTTCCTGGGGGGAGCCGGGCTCCTACAATGAGCAGTTCTTC	CASSSWGEPGSYNEQFF
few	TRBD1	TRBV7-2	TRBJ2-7	TGTGCCAGCAGCTTAGACAGGGGAAGGGTGTACGAGCAGTACTTC	CASSLDRGRVYEQYF
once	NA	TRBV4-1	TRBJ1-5	TGCGCCAGCAGCCAAGTAGGGAGGGGTAACAATCAGCCCCAGCATTTT	CASSQVGRGNNQPQHF
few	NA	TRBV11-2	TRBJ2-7	TGTGCCAGCAGCTCTCTGAGCTCCTACGAGCAGTACTTC	CASSSLSSYEQYF
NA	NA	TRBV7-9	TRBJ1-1	TGTGCCAGCAGCTTGGGTCAGGGAACTGAAGCTTTCTTT	CASSLGQGTEAFF
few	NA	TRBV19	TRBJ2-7	TGTGCCAGTAAGGGGACTGGGCAGTACGAGCAGTACTTC	CASKGTGQYEQYF
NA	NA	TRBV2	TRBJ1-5	TGTGCCAGCAGTGAAACAAGTCAGGGTTATGGTCAGCCCCAGCATTTT	CASSETSQGYGQPQHF
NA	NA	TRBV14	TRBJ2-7	TGTGCCAGCAGCCACCGGGACCGAGGGAATTACGAGCAGTACTTC	CASSHRDRGNYEQYF
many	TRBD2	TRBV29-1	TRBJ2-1	TGCAGCGTTGAAAGGCTAGCGGGAGGAGATAATGAGCAGTTCTTC	CSVERLAGGDNEQFF
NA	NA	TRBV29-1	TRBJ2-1	TGCAGCGTTGAGGCCCTAAGGGATGAGCAGTTCTTC	CSVEALRDEQFF
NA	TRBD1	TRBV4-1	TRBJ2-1	TGCGCCAGCAGCCGCACGATCGCGTGGAACAGGGGGTACAATGAGCAGTTCTTC	CASSRTIAWNRGYNEQFF
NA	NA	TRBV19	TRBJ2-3	TGTGCCAGTAGTATAAAGGCGCAGTCAGATACGCAGTATTTT	CASSIKAQSDTQYF
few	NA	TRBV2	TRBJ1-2	TGTGCCAGCAGTGAGTCGACAGGTCAAGAAAATAACTATGGCTACACCTTC	CASSESTGQENNYGYTF
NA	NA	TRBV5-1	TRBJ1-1	TGCGCCAGCAGCTCGATGGACGGAATGAACACTGAAGCTTTCTTT	CASSSMDGMNTEAFF
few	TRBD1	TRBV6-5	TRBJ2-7	TGTGCCAGCAGTTATGGGGACAGGGGCCACGAGCAGTACTTC	CASSYGDRGHEQYF
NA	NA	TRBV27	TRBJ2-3	TGTGCCAGCAGTTTAATGGGTTTTAGCACAGATACGCAGTATTTT	CASSLMGFSTDTQYF
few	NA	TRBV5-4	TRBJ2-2	TGTGCCAGCAGCACTCTAGCGCCCACCGGGGAGCTGTTTTTT	CASSTLAPTGELFF
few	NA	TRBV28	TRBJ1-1	TGTGCCAGCATCTGGAACACTGAAGCTTTCTTT	CASIWNTEAFF